A selection of T cell receptor beta chains follows, all from one sample in a study of T-cell reconstitution after alpha-beta-depleted transplantation in children. Each CDR3 protein gets one entry after TCRdb re-called the PCR reads with MiXCR. Counted here are fewer than 350,000 distinct CDR3 sequences, less than 9.5% occurring once; the ten biggest clones make up about 8.2%. Sample: peripheral blood, taken 360 days after TCRalphabeta/CD19-depleted stem cell transplant. These receptors originate from a female patient aged 2-10 years who had a stem cell transplant for Fanconi anemia, so the T cells may come from the graft donor. CDR3s include the opening cysteine and the closing phenylalanine or tryptophan. A D gene is named only where the DNA matches it firmly. The size entry is marked missing in some rows and otherwise reads once, few, many or a size class.

clone size: many; CDR3 length: 14; V gene: TRBV27; J gene: TRBJ2-7; D gene: TRBD1; CDR3 DNA: TGTGCCAGCAGACCGACAGGGATTAACTACGAGCAGTACTTC; CDR3 protein: CASRPTGINYEQYF
clone size: NA; CDR3 length: 18; V gene: TRBV11-2; J gene: TRBJ2-7; D gene: TRBD1; CDR3 DNA: TGTGCCAGCAGCTACTATTTACAGGGGGCGGATATGGGATACGAGCAGTACTTC; CDR3 protein: CASSYYLQGADMGYEQYF
clone size: many; CDR3 length: 15; V gene: TRBV5-6; J gene: TRBJ2-1; D gene: NA; CDR3 DNA: TGTGCCAGCAGCTTGGTAAGCGTTCCCTACAATGAGCAGTTCTTC; CDR3 protein: CASSLVSVPYNEQFF
clone size: many; CDR3 length: 11; V gene: TRBV12-3/TRBV12-4; J gene: TRBJ1-5; D gene: NA; CDR3 DNA: TGTGCCAGCAGTTTGGGTATGTCCCAGCATTTT; CDR3 protein: CASSLGMSQHF
clone size: many; CDR3 length: 14; V gene: TRBV4-2; J gene: TRBJ2-7; D gene: NA; CDR3 DNA: TGTGCCAGCAGCCAAGGGACAGCTTCCTACGAGCAGTACTTC; CDR3 protein: CASSQGTASYEQYF
clone size: many; CDR3 length: 14; V gene: TRBV6-5; J gene: TRBJ1-2; D gene: TRBD1; CDR3 DNA: TGTGCCAGCAGTTACTCGACAGGGAGTAATGGCTACACCTTC; CDR3 protein: CASSYSTGSNGYTF
clone size: many; CDR3 length: 21; V gene: TRBV2; J gene: TRBJ2-5; D gene: NA; CDR3 DNA: TGTGCCAGCTCGAAACTGACCGCCGATTCCCTGTTCAGGGGTTCCCGGGAGACCCAGTACTTC; CDR3 protein: CASSKLTADSLFRGSRETQYF
clone size: NA; CDR3 length: 16; V gene: TRBV6-2/TRBV6-3; J gene: TRBJ1-5; D gene: NA; CDR3 DNA: TGTGCCAGCACCCTGACAGCTCCTTATAGCAATCAGCCCCAGCATTTT; CDR3 protein: CASTLTAPYSNQPQHF
clone size: few; CDR3 length: 13; V gene: TRBV5-1; J gene: TRBJ1-2; D gene: NA; CDR3 DNA: TGCGCCAGCAGCTTGGCTACAAACTATGGCTACACCTTC; CDR3 protein: CASSLATNYGYTF
clone size: few; CDR3 length: 13; V gene: TRBV3-1; J gene: TRBJ1-5; D gene: NA; CDR3 DNA: TGTGCCAGCAGCCACGGCAGGGTCCAGCCCCAGCATTTT; CDR3 protein: CASSHGRVQPQHF
clone size: many; CDR3 length: 13; V gene: TRBV24-1; J gene: TRBJ2-2; D gene: NA; CDR3 DNA: TGTGCCACCAGTGGGGTGCCTGGCGGGGAGCTGTTTTTT; CDR3 protein: CATSGVPGGELFF
clone size: NA; CDR3 length: 16; V gene: TRBV5-1; J gene: TRBJ2-2; D gene: TRBD2; CDR3 DNA: TGCGCCAGCAGCTCGTACCCGGGACTAGACACCGGGGAGCTGTTTTTT; CDR3 protein: CASSSYPGLDTGELFF
clone size: few; CDR3 length: 20; V gene: TRBV21-1; J gene: TRBJ2-7; D gene: NA; CDR3 DNA: TGTGCCAGCAGCAAAGGGGAGGACGGGAGACAGTTTCAAGGACTCTACGAGCAGTACTTC; CDR3 protein: CASSKGEDGRQFQGLYEQYF
clone size: many; CDR3 length: 15; V gene: TRBV7-2; J gene: TRBJ2-5; D gene: NA; CDR3 DNA: TGTGCCAGCAGCCCAACCCGACACCTAGCGGAGACCCAGTACTTC; CDR3 protein: CASSPTRHLAETQYF
clone size: many; CDR3 length: 16; V gene: TRBV5-1; J gene: TRBJ2-3; D gene: NA; CDR3 DNA: TGCGCCAGCAGTATGGGACTTTTTAAGGGCACAGATACGCAGTATTTT; CDR3 protein: CASSMGLFKGTDTQYF
clone size: many; CDR3 length: 13; V gene: TRBV20-1; J gene: TRBJ1-1; D gene: NA; CDR3 DNA: TGCAGTGCTCCAAGGCACAAGGGCGCTGAAGCTTTCTTT; CDR3 protein: CSAPRHKGAEAFF
clone size: NA; CDR3 length: 15; V gene: TRBV3-1; J gene: TRBJ2-5; D gene: TRBD2; CDR3 DNA: TGTGCCAGCAGCCCGGGACTAGCGGACCTCATGACCCAGTACTTC; CDR3 protein: CASSPGLADLMTQYF
clone size: many; CDR3 length: 13; V gene: TRBV28; J gene: TRBJ2-2; D gene: NA; CDR3 DNA: TGTGCCAGCAGTTTAAGACTGCCCGGGGAGCTGTTTTTT; CDR3 protein: CASSLRLPGELFF
clone size: many; CDR3 length: 16; V gene: TRBV5-5; J gene: TRBJ1-2; D gene: TRBD1; CDR3 DNA: TGTGCCAGCAGCCCTCATTTGGACAGGTCGTTCTATGGCTACACCTTC; CDR3 protein: CASSPHLDRSFYGYTF
clone size: NA; CDR3 length: 15; V gene: TRBV5-5; J gene: TRBJ2-1; D gene: NA; CDR3 DNA: TGTGCCAGCAGCTTGTGGGGGGATCCCTACAATGAGCAGTTCTTC; CDR3 protein: CASSLWGDPYNEQFF